These T cell receptor beta chains were read from a single sample in a study of blood T cell repertoires in COVID-19. The assay was immunoSEQ multiplex PCR, and TCRdb's table has in-frame clones only and misses some. This sample has 65,000 to 70,000 clones, with roughly 79% found just once. Sequencing was performed on peripheral blood. Receptor source: a woman in her sixties or seventies with acute or convalescent COVID-19. Both conserved end residues are part of each CDR3. A D gene is named only where the DNA matches it firmly. Clone size appears in some rows only: once, few, many, or a class for an expanded clone.

J: TRBJ1-4; size: .; length: 14; D: .; V: TRBV6-6; DNA: TGTGCCAGCGACTCCTGGGGCGCTAATGAAAAACTGTTTTTT; CDR3: CASDSWGANEKLFF
J: TRBJ2-3; size: .; length: 14; D: TRBD2; V: TRBV14; DNA: TGTGCCAGCAGCTTTAGCGGGGGCACAGATACGCAGTATTTT; CDR3: CASSFSGGTDTQYF
J: TRBJ2-4; size: once; length: 17; D: TRBD2; V: TRBV7-8; DNA: TGTGCCAGCAGCCCCCGACTAGCGGGGTATGGGGGAAACATTCAGTACTTC; CDR3: CASSPRLAGYGGNIQYF
J: TRBJ2-5; size: once; length: 14; D: .; V: TRBV4-2; DNA: TGTGCCAGCAGCCAACCGCAGAAACAAGAGACCCAGTACTTC; CDR3: CASSQPQKQETQYF
J: TRBJ1-2; size: .; length: 13; D: .; V: TRBV20-1; DNA: TGCAGTGCTAGTGACGGGTTCGGCTATGGCTACACCTTC; CDR3: CSASDGFGYGYTF
J: TRBJ2-3; size: .; length: 16; D: TRBD1; V: TRBV30; DNA: TGTGCCTGGGGGGACAGGCTCCGCTCTAGCACAGATACGCAGTATTTT; CDR3: CAWGDRLRSSTDTQYF
J: TRBJ1-1; size: .; length: 13; D: .; V: TRBV12-3/TRBV12-4; DNA: TGTGCCAGCAGTTTAGGCCAGTTCAATGAAGCTTTCTTT; CDR3: CASSLGQFNEAFF
J: TRBJ2-7; size: .; length: 12; D: .; V: TRBV11-2; DNA: TGTGCCATCCTGGGGAGCGGTTACGAGCAGTACTTC; CDR3: CAILGSGYEQYF
J: TRBJ1-2; size: .; length: 15; D: .; V: TRBV28; DNA: TGTGCCAGCAGTTTTTCGAGCTCCCGGGGCTATGGCTACACCTTC; CDR3: CASSFSSSRGYGYTF
J: TRBJ2-7; size: once; length: 17; D: TRBD1; V: TRBV29-1; DNA: TGCAGCGTTGAAGGACAGGGACCCAAGAAAAGCTCCTACGAGCAGTACTTC; CDR3: CSVEGQGPKKSSYEQYF
J: TRBJ2-1; size: .; length: 13; D: .; V: TRBV2; DNA: TGTGCCAGCAAAGGGACAAACTACAATGAGCAGTTCTTC; CDR3: CASKGTNYNEQFF
J: TRBJ2-7; size: few; length: 13; D: .; V: TRBV9; DNA: TGTGCCAGCAGCGTCGACAGCTCCTACGAGCAGTACTTC; CDR3: CASSVDSSYEQYF
J: TRBJ2-3; size: .; length: 15; D: TRBD2; V: TRBV9; DNA: TGTGCCAGCAGCCCTAGCGGGGTGGGCACAGATACGCAGTATTTT; CDR3: CASSPSGVGTDTQYF
J: TRBJ1-1; size: .; length: 13; D: .; V: TRBV19; DNA: TGTGCCAGTAGTACGTTCGTGAACACTGAAGCTTTCTTT; CDR3: CASSTFVNTEAFF
J: TRBJ2-6; size: once; length: 15; D: .; V: TRBV7-2; DNA: TGTGCCAGCAGCTTACAGGGTCTTGGGGCCAACGTCCTGACTTTC; CDR3: CASSLQGLGANVLTF
J: TRBJ1-2; size: .; length: 14; D: .; V: TRBV4-1; DNA: TGCGCCAGCAGCCAGCCCGGGACACGACACGGCTACACCTTC; CDR3: CASSQPGTRHGYTF
J: TRBJ1-2; size: .; length: 16; D: TRBD1; V: TRBV19; DNA: TGTGCCAGTAGTTCCAGGACAGGGGGGATAGGTTATGGCTACACCTTC; CDR3: CASSSRTGGIGYGYTF
J: TRBJ2-5; size: .; length: 13; D: .; V: TRBV14; DNA: TGTGCCAGCAGCCGGCGACTCCAAGAGACCCAGTACTTC; CDR3: CASSRRLQETQYF
J: TRBJ1-3; size: .; length: 16; D: TRBD1; V: TRBV3-1/TRBV3-2; DNA: TGTGCCAGCAGCCCCACCCCGACAGGGTCTGGAAACACCATATATTTT; CDR3: CASSPTPTGSGNTIYF
J: TRBJ2-7; size: .; length: 13; D: .; V: TRBV2; DNA: TGTGCCAGCAGTTCCAGGGGAGGGGACGAGCAGTACTTC; CDR3: CASSSRGGDEQYF
J: TRBJ2-4; size: .; length: 16; D: TRBD2; V: TRBV5-1; DNA: TGCGCCAGCAGCCGCGGCGGGGGTTGGGACAAAAACATTCAGTACTTC; CDR3: CASSRGGGWDKNIQYF
J: TRBJ1-2; size: .; length: 16; D: .; V: TRBV4-3; DNA: TGCGCCAGCAGCGAAACCAAGAGGGCAGCAGGTAGGGGCTACACCTTC; CDR3: CASSETKRAAGRGYTF
J: TRBJ1-2; size: .; length: 19; D: TRBD1; V: TRBV3-1/TRBV3-2; DNA: TGTGCCAGCAGCCAAATTAGCGGGACAGGGTCTGGAGAGGACTATGGCTACACCTTC; CDR3: CASSQISGTGSGEDYGYTF
J: TRBJ1-2; size: .; length: 16; D: .; V: TRBV7-9; DNA: TGTGCCAGCAGTTCATCTGGAGCAGAGAACCGCTATGGCTACACCTTC; CDR3: CASSSSGAENRYGYTF
J: TRBJ2-1; size: .; length: 13; D: TRBD1; V: TRBV5-4; DNA: TGTGCCAGCAGCGGGGACAGGAACAATGAGCAGTTCTTC; CDR3: CASSGDRNNEQFF
J: TRBJ2-3; size: .; length: 15; D: .; V: TRBV5-4; DNA: TGTGCCAGCAGCTTGGGCGGGGATGGAGGCGATACGCAGTATTTT; CDR3: CASSLGGDGGDTQYF
J: TRBJ1-2; size: .; length: 12; D: .; V: TRBV28; DNA: TGTGCCAGCAGTAAATGGAGCTATGGCTACACCTTC; CDR3: CASSKWSYGYTF
J: TRBJ2-2; size: .; length: 16; D: TRBD1; V: TRBV4-3; DNA: TGCGCCAGCAGCCACGGGACAGGGGGCTACACCGGGGAGCTGTTTTTT; CDR3: CASSHGTGGYTGELFF
J: TRBJ2-2; size: once; length: 15; D: .; V: TRBV5-6; DNA: TGTGCCAGCAGCTTACTAGGGCCCCAGGAGGGGGAGCTGTTTTTT; CDR3: CASSLLGPQEGELFF
J: TRBJ1-6; size: .; length: 13; D: .; V: TRBV6-5; DNA: TGTGCCAGCTCGGACATGGCAAATTCACCCCTCCACTTT; CDR3: CASSDMANSPLHF
J: TRBJ2-7; size: .; length: 14; D: .; V: TRBV27; DNA: TGTGCCAGCAGTTTAGTTACCGGCTCCTACGAGCAGTACTTC; CDR3: CASSLVTGSYEQYF
J: TRBJ2-3; size: .; length: 16; D: TRBD2; V: TRBV7-9; DNA: TGTGCCAGCAGCTTCGGGAGGACGGGGGGGGCAGATACGCAGTATTTT; CDR3: CASSFGRTGGADTQYF